This T cell receptor (beta chain) was found in a study of shared clonotypes between healthy human individuals. Using immunoSEQ multiplex PCR, the repertoire was profiled, and TCRdb retains in-frame clones only, with some absent. The sample carries about 1.5 million clones, approximately 98% recorded once. Germline lookup yields CDR1 WNHNN and CDR2 SYGVQD (reference sequence). V was trimmed by 2 bases and J by 1 base, leaving 10 bases between them. The CDR3 runs to 15 residues. The sequencing sample was made of naive CD4+ T cells sorted from blood. The subset was: CD45RA+ positively selected. This chain links TRBV10-1 with TRBJ2-3; weak D call: TRBD2 (5 bases). The TCR comes from a man aged 30 to 45 in good health. As DNA, the CDR3 is TGCGCCAGCAGTGAGGGATGGGGAGGCACAGATACGCAGTATTTT. Protein sequence: CASSEGWGGTDTQYF.